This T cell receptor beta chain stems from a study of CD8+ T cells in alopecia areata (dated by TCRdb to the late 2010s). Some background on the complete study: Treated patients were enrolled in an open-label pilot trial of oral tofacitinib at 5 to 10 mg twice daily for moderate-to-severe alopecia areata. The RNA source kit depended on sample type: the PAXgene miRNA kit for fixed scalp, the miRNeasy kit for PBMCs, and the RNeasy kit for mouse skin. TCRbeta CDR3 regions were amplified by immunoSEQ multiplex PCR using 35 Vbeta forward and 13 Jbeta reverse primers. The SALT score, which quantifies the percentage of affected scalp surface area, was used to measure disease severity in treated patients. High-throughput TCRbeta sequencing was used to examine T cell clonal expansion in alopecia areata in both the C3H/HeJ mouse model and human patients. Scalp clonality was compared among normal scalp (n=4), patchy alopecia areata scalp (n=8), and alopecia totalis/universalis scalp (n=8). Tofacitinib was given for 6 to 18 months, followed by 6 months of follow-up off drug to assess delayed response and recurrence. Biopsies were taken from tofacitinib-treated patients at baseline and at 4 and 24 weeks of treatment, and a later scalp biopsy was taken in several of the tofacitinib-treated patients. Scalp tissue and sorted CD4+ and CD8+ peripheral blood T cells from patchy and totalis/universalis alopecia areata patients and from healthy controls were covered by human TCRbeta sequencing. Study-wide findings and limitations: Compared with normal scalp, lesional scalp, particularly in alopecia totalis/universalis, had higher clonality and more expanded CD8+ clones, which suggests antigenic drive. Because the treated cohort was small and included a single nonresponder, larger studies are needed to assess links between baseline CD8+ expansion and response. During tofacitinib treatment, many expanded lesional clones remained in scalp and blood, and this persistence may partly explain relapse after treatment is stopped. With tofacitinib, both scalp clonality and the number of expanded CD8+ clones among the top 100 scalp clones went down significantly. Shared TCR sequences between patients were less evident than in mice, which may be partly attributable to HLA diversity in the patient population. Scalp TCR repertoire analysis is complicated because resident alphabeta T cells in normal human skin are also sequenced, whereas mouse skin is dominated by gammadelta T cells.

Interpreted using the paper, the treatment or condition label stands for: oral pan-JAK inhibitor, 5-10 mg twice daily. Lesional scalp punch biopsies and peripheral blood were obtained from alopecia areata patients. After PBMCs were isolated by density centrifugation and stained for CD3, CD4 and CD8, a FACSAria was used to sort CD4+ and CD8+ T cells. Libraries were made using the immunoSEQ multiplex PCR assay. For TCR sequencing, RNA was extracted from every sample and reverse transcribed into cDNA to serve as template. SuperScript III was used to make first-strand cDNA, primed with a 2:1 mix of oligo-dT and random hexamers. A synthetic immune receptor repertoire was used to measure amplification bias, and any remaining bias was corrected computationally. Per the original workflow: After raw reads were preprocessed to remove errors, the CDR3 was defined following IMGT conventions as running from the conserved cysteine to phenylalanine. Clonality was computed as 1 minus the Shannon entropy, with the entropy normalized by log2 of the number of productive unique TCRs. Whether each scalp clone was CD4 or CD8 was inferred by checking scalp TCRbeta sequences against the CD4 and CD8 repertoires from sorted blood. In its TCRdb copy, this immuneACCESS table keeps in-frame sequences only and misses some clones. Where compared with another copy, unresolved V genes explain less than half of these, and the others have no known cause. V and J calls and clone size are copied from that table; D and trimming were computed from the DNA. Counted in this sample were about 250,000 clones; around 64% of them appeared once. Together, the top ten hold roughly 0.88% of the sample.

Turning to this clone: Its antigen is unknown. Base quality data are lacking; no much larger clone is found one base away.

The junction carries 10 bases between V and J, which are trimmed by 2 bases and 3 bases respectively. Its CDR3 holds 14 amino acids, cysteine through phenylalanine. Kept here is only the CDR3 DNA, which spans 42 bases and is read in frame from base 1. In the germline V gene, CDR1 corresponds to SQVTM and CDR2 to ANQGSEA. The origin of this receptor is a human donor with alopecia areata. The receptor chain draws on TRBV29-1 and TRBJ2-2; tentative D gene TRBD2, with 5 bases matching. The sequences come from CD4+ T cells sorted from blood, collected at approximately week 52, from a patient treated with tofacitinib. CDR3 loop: CSVESGLHTGELFF. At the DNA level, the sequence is TGCAGCGTTGAATCGGGGTTGCACACCGGGGAGCTGTTTTTT.